This T cell receptor beta chain was documented in a study of cytotoxic CD8 clonotypes in ibrutinib-treated CLL. Looking at the study overall: Recorded responses included approximately 25 partial and 2 complete; following median roughly 68 months, approximately 15 stayed remitted and about 12 progressed. Study results and limitations: Pretreatment clonality was elevated relative to age-matched healthy donors and paralleled circulating CD8+ T-cell counts.

Sequenced by immunoSEQ multiplex PCR; TCRdb stores in-frame clones only, minus some. The data show approximately 30,000 clones, approximately 57% seen once. The germline V gene has CDR1 SEHNR and CDR2 FQNEAQ (reference sequence). The J segment lost 4 bases and the V segment lost 4 bases, leaving 3 bases of the junction unmatched. This CDR3 region has 14 residues. As regards this clone: Its antigen is still unknown.

The source material was PBMCs, sampled before ibrutinib treatment. This receptor was identified in a human donor with chronic lymphocytic leukemia. The chain combines TRBV7-9 with TRBJ2-1, with 8 nucleotides matching TRBD2. The CDR3 loop reads CASSSRGGYNEQFF. In DNA, the CDR3 is TGTGCCAGCAGCTCACGGGGGGGATACAATGAGCAGTTCTTC.